These 21 T cell receptor beta chains came from one sample sequenced in a study of blood T cells in healthy people across ages. Alongside a J-beta primer mix, a sample-barcoded 5' primer served in a second PCR lasting about 7 to 11 cycles. TCRdb re-called the 5' RACE reads through MiXCR, storing one row per CDR3 protein. The sample comprises about 1,500,000 distinct CDR3 sequences, roughly 30% of which are singletons, and about 7.7% rests with the top ten. Material: blood. The receptors come from a woman between 25 and 40 years old in good health.

This clonotype was picked up many times. The rearrangement uses TRBV11-2 and TRBJ2-5, with 8 bases fitting TRBD2. This CDR3 region has 13 residues. The germline V gene has CDR1 SGHAT and CDR2 FQNNGV. V lost 10 bases, J lost 5 bases, and 9 bases stayed unmatched. CDR3 sequence reads: CATTLAVPETQYF. DNA for the CDR3: TGTGCCACTACACTAGCGGTCCCGGAGACCCAGTACTTC.

This clonotype occurred a few times. V is TRBV10-3 and J is TRBJ1-2; 10 nucleotides match TRBD1. Germline-derived CDR1 and CDR2 are ENHRY and SYGVKD. This CDR3 comprises 17 residues. V was pared by 7 bases and J by 6 bases, with 17 bases of the junction left unmatched. The CDR3 loop reads CAITTAGPGQGFDGYTF. The CDR3 DNA reads TGTGCCATCACCACAGCAGGGCCGGGACAGGGGTTCGATGGCTACACCTTC.

This clonotype was seen more than once but under ten times. Sequence at one end of the junction differs from germline and may be a read error. The V gene is TRBV5-1, the J gene TRBJ2-1, with 8 bases aligning to TRBD2. The CDR3 loop spans 15 amino acids. Germline V gives CDR1 SGHRS, CDR2 YFSETQ. The CDR3 nucleotides read TGCGCCAGTAGCTTTGAGGGACTAGTCTACAATGAGCAGTTCTTC. Translation: CASSFEGLVYNEQFF.

To note about this clonotype: A single base separates this from a much larger clone, so it may be a read error. The rearrangement uses TRBV5-1 and TRBJ2-5; D assignment may be TRBD1 or TRBD2 (5 bases each). The V gene's germline CDR1 is SGHRS and CDR2 YFSETQ. CDR3 length equals 14 residues. Trimming removed 3 bases at V and 11 bases at J, with 20 bases between. CDR3 region: CASSSGTQKGKQYF. The DNA of the CDR3 is TGCGCCAGCAGCTCCGGGACCCAAAAGGGCAAACAGTACTTC.

The CDR3 sequence is CASSPPGSDSGANVLTF. The CDR3 DNA sequence: TGTGCCAGCTCACCACCGGGGTCAGATTCTGGGGCCAACGTCCTGACTTTC. The chain is built from TRBV18 and TRBJ2-6, with unresolved D. Looked up from germline, CDR1 is KGHSH and CDR2 is LQKENI. The CDR3 loop spans 17 amino acids. V was shortened by 0 bases and J by 1 base, with 10 bases between the two germline ends.

This clonotype has a count of ten or more. The V gene is TRBV20-1, the J gene TRBJ2-1, with TRBD1 as a possible D gene (6 bases). This CDR3 has 16 residues. Trimming stripped 1 base from V and 3 bases from J, with 16 bases between. The V gene's germline CDR1 is DFQATT and CDR2 SNEGSKA (reference sequence). DNA for the CDR3: TGCAGTGCTAGAGTTTCGACAGGCACCTACTACAATGAGCAGTTCTTC. Translating gives CSARVSTGTYYNEQFF.

This clonotype has ten or more counts. The rearrangement joins TRBV12-3 or TRBV12-4 to TRBJ2-5; D gene unclear. The CDR3 length is 14 residues. The V end was cut by 6 bases, the J end by 0 bases, with 11 bases between. The CDR3 DNA reads TGTGCCAGCAGCCCACCAGTGTACCAAGAGACCCAGTACTTC. The encoded protein is CASSPPVYQETQYF.

This clonotype was recorded once. The CDR3 nucleotides are TGTGCCAGCAGCTCTAGGGACAGGGTAGAAGCTTTCTTT. This encodes CASSSRDRVEAFF. The chain combines TRBV7-9 with TRBJ1-1; TRBD1 matches 9 bases. Per the germline V gene, CDR1 is SEHNR and CDR2 is FQNEAQ (reference sequence). V gave up 4 bases and J gave up 8 bases; unmatched junction bases: 5. The CDR3 covers 13 residues.

This clonotype was recorded at least ten times. V and J are TRBV6-1 and TRBJ2-5, with 8 nucleotides matching TRBD1. Trimming took 1 base from V and 5 from J; bases not matched to a gene: 0. This CDR3 spans 13 amino acids. The germline CDR1 and CDR2 sequences are MNHNS and SASEGT. The CDR3 is CASSEGQGETQYF. CDR3 sequence (DNA): TGTGCCAGCAGTGAAGGACAGGGGGAGACCCAGTACTTC.

The rearrangement links TRBV20-1 to TRBJ2-7; 7 bases agree with TRBD1. The CDR3 runs to 14 residues. CDR1 is DFQATT and CDR2 is SNEGSKA in the germline V gene (reference sequence). Trimming cost V 7 bases and J 0 bases; bases outside gene matches: 9. The DNA for the CDR3 is TGCAGTGACCCCCCGACAGGGATCTCCTACGAGCAGTACTTC. Translated, it gives CSDPPTGISYEQYF.

In its sample, this clonotype was seen a few times. The V gene is TRBV5-6, the J gene TRBJ2-1; D not resolved. The germline V and J ends were trimmed by 6 bases and 6 bases, with 22 bases remaining between them. Germline V gene data show CDR1 as SGHDT and CDR2 as YYEEEE. This CDR3 has 16 amino acids. The CDR3 is CASIDLRKVWGNEQFF. The CDR3 bases are TGTGCCAGCATCGATCTCCGGAAGGTGTGGGGCAATGAGCAGTTCTTC. Based on the CDR3 plus reference TRBV5-6 and TRBJ2-1, the full variable domain is DAGVTQSPTHLIKTRGQQVTLRCSPKSGHDTVSWYQQALGQGPQFIFQYYEEEERQRGNFPDRFSGHQFPNYSSELNVNALLLGDSALYLCASIDLRKVWGNEQFFGPGTRLTVL.

The gene calls are TRBV15 and TRBJ1-5; D not certain. Germline V gene sequence: CDR1 LNHNV, CDR2 YYDKDF (reference sequence). The CDR3 length is 14 residues. Trimming shortened V by 1 base and J by 6 bases, and 10 bases separated the two germline ends. CDR3 protein: CATSRGARAQPQHF. CDR3 bases: TGTGCCACCAGCAGAGGGGCCAGAGCTCAGCCCCAGCATTTT.

The chain carries TRBV20-1 and TRBJ2-3; 8 bases agree with TRBD2. After removal of 3 bases from V and 2 bases from J, the junction contained 4 bases not matched to a gene. The CDR3 spans 14 residues. Looked up from germline, CDR1 is DFQATT and CDR2 is SNEGSKA (reference sequence). CDR3 nucleotides: TGCAGTGCTAGGCCAGCGGGGGTCACAGATACGCAGTATTTT. It yields the protein CSARPAGVTDTQYF.

This chain uses TRBV6-5 with TRBJ2-1, with 8 bases fitting TRBD2. Per germline, CDR1 MNHEY and CDR2 SVGAGI. The CDR3 length is 15 residues. Trimming cost V 6 bases and J 3 bases; bases outside gene matches: 7. Here the CDR3 reads CASRELRGDYNEQFF. Written as DNA, the CDR3 is TGTGCCAGCAGAGAATTGCGGGGGGACTACAATGAGCAGTTCTTC.

About this clonotype itself: With a much larger clone just one base away, this may be a read error. The gene calls are TRBV2 and TRBJ2-7; no clear D. The tail of the sequence fits TRBJ2-5 better, so the J call may be wrong. Germline CDR1 and CDR2: SNHLY and FYNNEI. The CDR3 runs 12 residues. DNA of the CDR3: TGTGCCAGCAGGGGGTTTACGGAGACCCAGTACTTC. Translation: CASRGFTETQYF.

The V call is TRBV27, the J call TRBJ2-5; TRBD1 matches at 8 bases. Germline values: CDR1 MNHEY, CDR2 SMNVEV (reference sequence). The V gene end was trimmed by 5 bases and the J gene end by 2 bases; junction bases not matched to a gene: 10. The CDR3 extends over 16 amino acids. The CDR3 sequence is CASSTRRGQEQETQYF. Written as DNA, the CDR3 is TGTGCCAGCAGTACGCGGCGGGGACAGGAACAAGAGACCCAGTACTTC.

This clonotype was detected many times. The gene calls are TRBV7-2 and TRBJ2-7; perhaps TRBD1 as D (6 bases). With 0 bases removed from V and 6 bases from J, the gap between germline ends came to 15 bases. Germline V CDR1 and CDR2: SGHTA, FQGNSA. The CDR3 totals 15 residues. The CDR3 protein is CASSLALRGSGEQYF. The CDR3 nucleotides are TGTGCCAGCAGCTTAGCGCTCAGGGGTAGTGGCGAGCAGTACTTC.

The chain carries TRBV20-1 and TRBJ2-1; TRBD1 or TRBD2 may be the D gene (6 bases each). The V and J ends lost 6 bases and 4 bases respectively, with 19 bases between them. The CDR3 consists of 15 residues. CDR1 is DFQATT, CDR2 SNEGSKA, per germline (reference sequence). The CDR3 here is CSAPPPTGAYNEQFF. CDR3 bases: TGCAGTGCCCCTCCTCCTACGGGGGCTTACAATGAGCAGTTCTTC.

This clonotype was counted once. The chain carries TRBV20-1 and TRBJ1-5, with TRBD1 matching over 9 bases. The CDR3 spans 18 residues. Germline CDR1 DFQATT, CDR2 SNEGSKA (reference sequence). V lost 1 base to trimming and J lost 3 bases; unmatched junction nucleotides: 13. The CDR3 sequence is CSARGPGTGIINNQPQHF. The DNA for the CDR3 is TGCAGTGCTAGAGGTCCCGGGACAGGGATAATAAACAATCAGCCCCAGCATTTT.

This clonotype turned up a few times. V is TRBV9 and J is TRBJ2-3; TRBD2 matches at 7 bases. In germline, CDR1 is SGDLS, CDR2 YYNGEE. The CDR3 sequence is 17 residues long. Trimming cost V 0 bases and J 4 bases; bases outside gene matches: 11. DNA of the CDR3: TGTGCCAGCAGCGTAGGTCGTGGCGGGGGATTGGCAGATACGCAGTATTTT. Translated, it gives CASSVGRGGGLADTQYF.

This chain uses TRBV5-1 with TRBJ2-7; 10 nucleotides match TRBD2. Looked up from germline, CDR1 is SGHRS and CDR2 is YFSETQ. J lost 5 bases, V lost 4 bases, and 15 bases had no gene match. The CDR3 extends over 17 amino acids. CDR3 sequence reads: CASSARLAGDGFNEQYF. In nucleotides, the CDR3 is TGCGCCAGCAGCGCCCGCCTAGCGGGAGACGGTTTCAACGAGCAGTACTTC.